This T cell receptor (beta chain) was captured in a study of blood T cell repertoires in COVID-19. Study information: Some COVID-19 samples were acute and others convalescent; all came from the United States, Italy and Spain.

The repertoire was sequenced with immunoSEQ multiplex PCR; TCRdb's copy has only in-frame clones and lacks some. The sample has 69,000 or so clones, about 84% seen once. The TCR comes from a man aged 45-65 years with COVID-19, enrolled during active disease. Sequencing was carried out using peripheral blood.

CDR3: CAISESPGVGDEQFF. The DNA of the CDR3 is TGTGCCATCAGTGAGTCTCCGGGGGTGGGGGATGAGCAGTTCTTC. The rearrangement links TRBV10-3 to TRBJ2-1; possibly TRBD2 for D (6 bases). This CDR3 is 15 amino acids long. Deletions cut 0 bases from V and 8 bases from J, with 14 bases between. Germline V lookup: CDR1 ENHRY, CDR2 SYGVKD.